This T cell receptor beta chain was sequenced for a study of PD-1 blockade in mismatch repair-deficient tumors. PCR or immunohistochemistry showed mismatch repair deficiency in every enrolled patient. TCR sequencing covered a few patients who responded to pembrolizumab. The germline CDR1 and CDR2 sequences are LGHNT and FRNRAP. With 2 bases removed from V and 3 bases from J, the gap between germline ends came to 7 bases. The length of the CDR3 is 13 residues. The protocol was immunoSEQ multiplex PCR, while the TCRdb copy is restricted to in-frame clones and leaves out a portion. The table shows some 51,000 clones, with 81% occurring only once.

Here the sequenced sample was peripheral blood, taken less than 21 weeks after starting pembrolizumab. The chain links TRBV12-5 to TRBJ1-2; D not resolved. The sequence was collected from an adult with mismatch repair-deficient cancer. CDR3: CASGLSRHYGYTF. The CDR3 DNA sequence: TGTGCTAGTGGTTTGTCCAGGCACTATGGCTACACCTTC.